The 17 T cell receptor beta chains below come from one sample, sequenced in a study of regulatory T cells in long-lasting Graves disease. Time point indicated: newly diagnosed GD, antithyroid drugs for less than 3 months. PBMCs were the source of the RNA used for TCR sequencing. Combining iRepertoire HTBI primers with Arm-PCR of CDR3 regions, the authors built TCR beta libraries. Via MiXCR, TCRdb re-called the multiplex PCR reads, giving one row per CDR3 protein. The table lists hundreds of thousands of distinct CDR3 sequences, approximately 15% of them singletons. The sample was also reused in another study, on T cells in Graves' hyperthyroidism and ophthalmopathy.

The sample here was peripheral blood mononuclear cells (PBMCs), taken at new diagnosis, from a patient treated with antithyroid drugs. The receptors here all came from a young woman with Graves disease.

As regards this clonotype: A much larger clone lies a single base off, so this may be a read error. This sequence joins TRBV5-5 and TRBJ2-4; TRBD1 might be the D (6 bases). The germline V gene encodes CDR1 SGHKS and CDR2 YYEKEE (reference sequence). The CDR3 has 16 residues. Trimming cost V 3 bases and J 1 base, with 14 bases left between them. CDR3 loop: CASSCHRDEAKNIQYF. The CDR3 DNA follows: TGTGCCAGCAGCTGCCACAGGGATGAGGCCAAAAACATTCAGTACTTC.

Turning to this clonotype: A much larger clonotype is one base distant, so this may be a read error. DNA of the CDR3: TGTGCCAGCAAACCCGAGGGTGGGCAGTTCTTC. It yields the protein CASKPEGGQFF. The rearrangement links TRBV2 to TRBJ2-1, with a possible D match to TRBD2 (5 bases). Germline V gives CDR1 SNHLY, CDR2 FYNNEI. V lost 7 bases and J lost 12, with 13 bases in between. The CDR3 loop spans 11 amino acids.

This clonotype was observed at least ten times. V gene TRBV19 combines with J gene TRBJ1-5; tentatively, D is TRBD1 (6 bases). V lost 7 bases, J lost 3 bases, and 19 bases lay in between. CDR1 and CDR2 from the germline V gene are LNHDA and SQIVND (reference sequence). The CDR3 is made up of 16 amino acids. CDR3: CASIAPTGSNNQPQHF. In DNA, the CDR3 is TGTGCCAGTATCGCCCCAACAGGGTCCAACAATCAGCCCCAGCATTTT.

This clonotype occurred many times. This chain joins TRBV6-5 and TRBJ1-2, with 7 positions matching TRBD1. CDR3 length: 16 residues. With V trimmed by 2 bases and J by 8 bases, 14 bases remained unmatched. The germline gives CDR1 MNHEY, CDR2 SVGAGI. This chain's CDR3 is CASSYAGTAGVGGYTF. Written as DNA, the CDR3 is TGTGCCAGCAGTTACGCCGGGACAGCGGGGGTGGGGGGCTACACCTTC.

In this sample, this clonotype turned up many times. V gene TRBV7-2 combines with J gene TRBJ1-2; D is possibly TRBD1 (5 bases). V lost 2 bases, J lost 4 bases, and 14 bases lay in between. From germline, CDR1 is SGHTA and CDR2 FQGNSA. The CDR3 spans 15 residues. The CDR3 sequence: CASSLTVRGLYGYTF. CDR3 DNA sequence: TGTGCCAGCAGCTTAACTGTTCGGGGACTCTATGGCTACACCTTC.

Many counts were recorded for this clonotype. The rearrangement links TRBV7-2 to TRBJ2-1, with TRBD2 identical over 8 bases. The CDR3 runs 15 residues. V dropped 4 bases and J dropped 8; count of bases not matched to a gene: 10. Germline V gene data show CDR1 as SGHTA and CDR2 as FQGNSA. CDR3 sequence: CASSYLRTSSDEQFF. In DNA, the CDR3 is TGTGCCAGCAGCTACCTAAGGACTAGCTCCGATGAGCAGTTCTTC.

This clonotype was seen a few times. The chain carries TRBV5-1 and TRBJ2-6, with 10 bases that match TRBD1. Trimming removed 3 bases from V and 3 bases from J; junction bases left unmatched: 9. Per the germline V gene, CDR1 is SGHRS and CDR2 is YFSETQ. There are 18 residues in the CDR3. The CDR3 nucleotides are TGCGCCAGCAGCTCGACAGGGGGCTCCACGTTTGGGGCCAACGTCCTGACTTTC. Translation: CASSSTGGSTFGANVLTF.

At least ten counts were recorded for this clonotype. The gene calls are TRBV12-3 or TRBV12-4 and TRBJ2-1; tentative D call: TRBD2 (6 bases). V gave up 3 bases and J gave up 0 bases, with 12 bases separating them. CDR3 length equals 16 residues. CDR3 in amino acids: CASSFSGLSSYNEQFF. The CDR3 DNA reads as TGTGCCAGCAGTTTTAGCGGCCTCAGCTCCTACAATGAGCAGTTCTTC.

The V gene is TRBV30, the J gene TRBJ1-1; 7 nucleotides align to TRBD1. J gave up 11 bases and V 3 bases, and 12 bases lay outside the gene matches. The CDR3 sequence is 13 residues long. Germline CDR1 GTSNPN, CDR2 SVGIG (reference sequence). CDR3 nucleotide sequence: TGTGCCTGGAGGTTGGACAGGTCGGGATCGGCTTTCTTT. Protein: CAWRLDRSGSAFF.

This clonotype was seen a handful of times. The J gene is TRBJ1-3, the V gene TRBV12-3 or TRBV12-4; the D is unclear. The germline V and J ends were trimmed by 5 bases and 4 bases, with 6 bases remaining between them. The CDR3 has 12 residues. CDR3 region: CASSTSGNTIYF. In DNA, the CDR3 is TGTGCCAGCAGTACGTCCGGAAACACCATATATTTT.

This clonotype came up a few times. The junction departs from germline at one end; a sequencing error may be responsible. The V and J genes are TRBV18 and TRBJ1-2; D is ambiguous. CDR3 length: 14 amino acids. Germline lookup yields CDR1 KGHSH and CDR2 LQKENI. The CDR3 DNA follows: TGTGCCAGCTCACCGACCGCCGCTAACCATGGCTACACCTTC. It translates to CASSPTAANHGYTF.

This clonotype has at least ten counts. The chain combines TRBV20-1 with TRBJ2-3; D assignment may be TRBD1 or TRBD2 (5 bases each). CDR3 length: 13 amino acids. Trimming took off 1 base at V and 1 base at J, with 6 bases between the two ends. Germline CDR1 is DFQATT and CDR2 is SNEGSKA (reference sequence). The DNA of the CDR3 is TGCAGTGCTAGAGGAGGGGGCACAGATACGCAGTATTTT. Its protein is CSARGGGTDTQYF.

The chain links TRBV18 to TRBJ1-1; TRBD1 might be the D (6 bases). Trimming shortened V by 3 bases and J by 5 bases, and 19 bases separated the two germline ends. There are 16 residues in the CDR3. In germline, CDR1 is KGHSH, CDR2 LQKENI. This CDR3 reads CASSPLGGGRGTEAFF. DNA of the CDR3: TGTGCCAGCTCACCGCTCGGCGGGGGGCGCGGTACTGAAGCTTTCTTT.

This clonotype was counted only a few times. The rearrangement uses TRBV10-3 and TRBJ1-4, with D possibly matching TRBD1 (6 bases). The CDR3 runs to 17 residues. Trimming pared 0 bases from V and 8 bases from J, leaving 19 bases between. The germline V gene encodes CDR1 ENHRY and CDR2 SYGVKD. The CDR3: CAISESMNRGTTEKLFF. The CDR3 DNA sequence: TGTGCCATCAGTGAGTCGATGAATCGGGGGACAACGGAAAAACTGTTTTTT.

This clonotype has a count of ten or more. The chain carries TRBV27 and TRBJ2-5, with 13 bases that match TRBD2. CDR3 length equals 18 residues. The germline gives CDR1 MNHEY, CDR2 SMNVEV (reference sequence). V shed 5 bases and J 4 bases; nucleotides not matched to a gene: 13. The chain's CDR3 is CASSPGLAGDWPRETQYF. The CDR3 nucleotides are TGTGCCAGCAGTCCCGGACTAGCGGGAGATTGGCCGCGAGAGACCCAGTACTTC.

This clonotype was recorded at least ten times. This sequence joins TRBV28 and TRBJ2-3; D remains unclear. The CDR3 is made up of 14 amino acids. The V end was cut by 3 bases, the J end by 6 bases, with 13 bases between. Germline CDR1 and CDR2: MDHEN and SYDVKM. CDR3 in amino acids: CASSFQLGLDTQYF. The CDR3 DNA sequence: TGTGCCAGCAGTTTTCAATTAGGTCTGGATACGCAGTATTTT.

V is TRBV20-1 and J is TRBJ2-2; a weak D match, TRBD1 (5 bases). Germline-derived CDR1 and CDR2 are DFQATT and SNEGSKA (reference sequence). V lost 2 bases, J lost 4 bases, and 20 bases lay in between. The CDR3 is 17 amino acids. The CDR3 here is CSARSPQVNTITGELFF. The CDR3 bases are TGCAGTGCTAGATCCCCACAGGTGAATACGATCACCGGGGAGCTGTTTTTT.